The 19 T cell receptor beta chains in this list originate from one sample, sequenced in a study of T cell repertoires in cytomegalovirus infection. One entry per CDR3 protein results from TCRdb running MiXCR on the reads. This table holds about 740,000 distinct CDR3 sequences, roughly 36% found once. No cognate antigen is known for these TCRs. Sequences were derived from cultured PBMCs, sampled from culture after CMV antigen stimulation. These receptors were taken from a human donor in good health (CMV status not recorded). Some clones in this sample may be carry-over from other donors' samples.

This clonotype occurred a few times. In DNA, the CDR3 is TGTGCCAGCAGCTTCCCCGCTGGAGCGGGAGGGAGGCCGGGGACGAACACCGGGGAGCTGTTTTTT. Its protein is CASSFPAGAGGRPGTNTGELFF. The chain carries TRBV7-8 and TRBJ2-2; 10 bases map to TRBD2. V trimming: 3 bases; J trimming: 0 bases; junction bases outside the gene matches: 19. This CDR3 region has 22 residues. The V gene's germline CDR1 is SGHVS and CDR2 FQNEAQ.

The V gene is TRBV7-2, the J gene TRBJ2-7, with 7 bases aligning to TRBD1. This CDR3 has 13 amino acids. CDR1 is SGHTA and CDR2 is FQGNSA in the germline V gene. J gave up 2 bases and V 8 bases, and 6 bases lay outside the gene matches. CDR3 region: CASRRQGTYEQYF. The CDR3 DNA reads TGTGCCAGCCGCCGACAGGGCACCTACGAGCAGTACTTC.

The chain's CDR3 is CASSGRGYGTGELFF. CDR3 bases: TGCGCCAGCAGCGGAAGGGGCTACGGCACCGGGGAGCTGTTTTTT. This rearrangement joins TRBV5-1 to TRBJ2-2; TRBD1 might be the D (5 bases). Germline V CDR1 and CDR2: SGHRS, YFSETQ. Deletions cut 4 bases from V and 4 bases from J, with 14 bases between. The CDR3 length is 15 residues.

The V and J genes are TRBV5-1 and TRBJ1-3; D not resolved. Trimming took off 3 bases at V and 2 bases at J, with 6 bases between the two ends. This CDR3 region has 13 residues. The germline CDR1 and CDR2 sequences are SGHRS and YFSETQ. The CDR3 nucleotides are TGCGCCAGCAGCTCGACTCCTGGAAACACCATATATTTT. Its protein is CASSSTPGNTIYF. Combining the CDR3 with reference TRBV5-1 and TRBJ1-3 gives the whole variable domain KAGVTQTPRYLIKTRGQQVTLSCSPISGHRSVSWYQQTPGQGLQFLFEYFSETQRNKGNFPGRFSGRQFSNSRSEMNVSTLELGDSALYLCASSSTPGNTIYFGEGSWLTVV.

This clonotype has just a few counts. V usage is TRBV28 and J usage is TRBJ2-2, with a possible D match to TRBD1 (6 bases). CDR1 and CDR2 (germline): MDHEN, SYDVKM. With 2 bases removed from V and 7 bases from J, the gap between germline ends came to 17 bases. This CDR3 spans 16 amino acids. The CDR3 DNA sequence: TGTGCCAGCAGTTTACTAGTGGGGGCGTTAATCGGGGAGCTGTTTTTT. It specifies CASSLLVGALIGELFF.

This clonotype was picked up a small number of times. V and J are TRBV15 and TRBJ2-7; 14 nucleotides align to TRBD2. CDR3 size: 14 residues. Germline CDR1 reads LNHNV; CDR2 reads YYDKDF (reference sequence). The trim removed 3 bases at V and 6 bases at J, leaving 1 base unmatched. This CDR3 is CATSRGLAGVEQYF. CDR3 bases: TGTGCCACCAGCAGGGGACTAGCGGGAGTCGAGCAGTACTTC.

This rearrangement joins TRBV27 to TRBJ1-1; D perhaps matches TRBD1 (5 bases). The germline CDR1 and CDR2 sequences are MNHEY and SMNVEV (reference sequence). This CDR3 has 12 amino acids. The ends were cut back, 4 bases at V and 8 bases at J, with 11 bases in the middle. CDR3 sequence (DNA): TGTGCCAGCAGTTCCTACGGGGGAGAAGCTTTCTTT. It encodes CASSSYGGEAFF.

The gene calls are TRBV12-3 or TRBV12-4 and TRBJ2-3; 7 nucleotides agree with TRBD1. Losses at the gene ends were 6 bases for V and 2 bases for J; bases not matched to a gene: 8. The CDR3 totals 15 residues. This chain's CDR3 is CASSSRDRLTDTQYF. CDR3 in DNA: TGTGCCAGCAGCTCCAGGGACAGACTCACAGATACGCAGTATTTT.

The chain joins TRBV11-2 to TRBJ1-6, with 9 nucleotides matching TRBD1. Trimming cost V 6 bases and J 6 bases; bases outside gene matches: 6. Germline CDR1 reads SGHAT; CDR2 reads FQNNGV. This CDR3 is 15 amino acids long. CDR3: CASRSNRGLNSPLHF. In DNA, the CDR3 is TGTGCCAGCAGGTCCAACAGGGGGCTTAATTCACCCCTCCACTTT.

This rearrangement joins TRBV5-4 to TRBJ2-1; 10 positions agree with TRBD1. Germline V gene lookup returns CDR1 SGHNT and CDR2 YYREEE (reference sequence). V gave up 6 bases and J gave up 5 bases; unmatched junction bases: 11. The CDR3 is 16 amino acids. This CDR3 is CASNSEPGQGNNEQFF. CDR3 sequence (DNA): TGTGCCAGCAACTCCGAGCCGGGACAGGGGAACAATGAGCAGTTCTTC.

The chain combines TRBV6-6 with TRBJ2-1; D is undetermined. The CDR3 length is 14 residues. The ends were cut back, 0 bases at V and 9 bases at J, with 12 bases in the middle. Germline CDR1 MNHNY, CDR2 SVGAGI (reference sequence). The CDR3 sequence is CASSYSLKIGEQFF. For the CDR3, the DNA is TGTGCCAGCAGTTACTCCCTGAAAATCGGTGAGCAGTTCTTC.

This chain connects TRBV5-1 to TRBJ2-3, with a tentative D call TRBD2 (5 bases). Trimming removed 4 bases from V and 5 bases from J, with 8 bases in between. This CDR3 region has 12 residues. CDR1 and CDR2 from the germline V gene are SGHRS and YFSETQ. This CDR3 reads CASSGEGDTQYF. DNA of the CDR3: TGCGCCAGCAGCGGCGAGGGAGATACGCAGTATTTT.

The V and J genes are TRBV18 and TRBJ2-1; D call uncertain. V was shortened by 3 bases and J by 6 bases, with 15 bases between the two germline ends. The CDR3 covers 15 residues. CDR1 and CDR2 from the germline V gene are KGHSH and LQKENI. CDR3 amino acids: CASSPIGRSINEQFF. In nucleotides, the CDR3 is TGTGCCAGCTCACCCATAGGACGGAGTATCAATGAGCAGTTCTTC.

CDR3 DNA: TGTGCCAGCAGCTCAGGGGACAGGGGAAGGCTTTTTGGCTCCTACGAGCAGTACTTC. This sequence encodes CASSSGDRGRLFGSYEQYF. The V and J genes are TRBV7-9 and TRBJ2-7; 10 positions match TRBD1. The CDR3 has 19 residues. From germline, CDR1 is SEHNR and CDR2 FQNEAQ (reference sequence). Losses at the gene ends were 4 bases for V and 0 bases for J; bases not matched to a gene: 15.

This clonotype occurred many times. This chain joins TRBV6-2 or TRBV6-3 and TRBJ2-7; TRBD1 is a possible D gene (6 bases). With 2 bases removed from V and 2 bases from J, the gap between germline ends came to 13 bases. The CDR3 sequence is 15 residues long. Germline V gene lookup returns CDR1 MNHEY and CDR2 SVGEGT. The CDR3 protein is CASSYPHRDTYEQYF. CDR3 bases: TGTGCCAGCAGTTACCCCCACCGGGACACCTACGAGCAGTACTTC.

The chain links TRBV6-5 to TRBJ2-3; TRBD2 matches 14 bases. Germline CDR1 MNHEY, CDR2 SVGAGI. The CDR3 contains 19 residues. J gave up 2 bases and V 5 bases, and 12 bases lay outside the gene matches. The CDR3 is CASSNGRLAGGPNTDTQYF. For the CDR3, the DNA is TGTGCCAGCAGTAATGGGCGACTAGCGGGGGGGCCTAACACAGATACGCAGTATTTT.

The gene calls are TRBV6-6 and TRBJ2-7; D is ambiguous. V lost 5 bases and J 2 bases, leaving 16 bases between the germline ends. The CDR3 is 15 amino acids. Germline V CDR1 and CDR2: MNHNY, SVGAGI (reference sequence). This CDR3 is CASSVTAIKPYEQYF. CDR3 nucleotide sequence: TGTGCCAGCAGTGTTACGGCTATTAAACCCTACGAGCAGTACTTC.

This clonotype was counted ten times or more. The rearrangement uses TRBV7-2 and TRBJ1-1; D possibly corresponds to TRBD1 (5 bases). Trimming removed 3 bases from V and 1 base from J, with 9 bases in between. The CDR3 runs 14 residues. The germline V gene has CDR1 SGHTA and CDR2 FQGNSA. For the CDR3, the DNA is TGTGCCAGCAGCTTGTTGGGGGAGAACACTGAAGCTTTCTTT. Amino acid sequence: CASSLLGENTEAFF.

In DNA, the CDR3 is TGCGCCAGCAGTTCTTACCCGGACACTGAAGCTTTCTTT. Residues: CASSSYPDTEAFF. The chain uses TRBV4-1 and TRBJ1-1; no clear D. Germline CDR1 reads MGHRA; CDR2 reads YSYEKL. Trimming removed 6 bases from V and 3 bases from J, with 11 bases in between. The CDR3 has 13 amino acids.